The clone carrying this T cell receptor beta chain was seen repeatedly, ten times or more. A universal primer site came from template switching; cDNA carried unique molecular identifiers. One entry per CDR3 protein, called by TCRdb with MiXCR from the 5' RACE reads. There are 350,000 to 450,000 distinct CDR3 sequences in the sample; 18% occur only once, and 10% to 15% lies in the top ten. The sample comes from a study of identical twins. The V gene's germline CDR1 is DFQATT and CDR2 SNEGSKA (reference sequence). The V end lost 6 bases, the J end lost 7 bases, and 16 bases lay between the germline ends. CDR3 size: 13 residues.

The chain combines TRBV20-1 with TRBJ1-5, with D perhaps matching TRBD1 (5 bases). The clonotype originates from a man over 45 in good health. Input material: naive T cells sorted from blood. The CDR3 reads CSATGRREQPQHF. In DNA, the CDR3 is TGCAGTGCCACGGGACGTCGAGAACAGCCCCAGCATTTT.